One and the same sample provided the 21 T cell receptor beta chains below, sequenced in a study of blood T cell repertoires in COVID-19. The table came from immunoSEQ multiplex PCR; TCRdb's copy has only in-frame clones and leaves some out. This sample carries about 8,000 clones, 80% to 95% of them seen once, and the ten largest clones take 4% to 4.5%. Specimen: peripheral blood. The receptors were gathered from a woman aged 45-65 years with active COVID-19.

The chain recombines TRBV5-6 with TRBJ2-1; D perhaps matches TRBD2 (6 bases). V was cut by 0 bases and J by 5 bases, with 12 bases left in between. This CDR3 has 15 residues. Germline CDR1 reads SGHDT; CDR2 reads YYEEEE. The CDR3 region is CASSLEGLRHNEQFF. The CDR3 DNA is TGTGCCAGCAGCTTGGAAGGACTAAGGCACAATGAGCAGTTCTTC.

The chain couples TRBV5-1 to TRBJ2-1, with 10 positions matching TRBD2. The CDR3 runs to 14 residues. Germline loops: CDR1 SGHRS, CDR2 YFSETQ. The V and J ends lost 5 bases and 7 bases, in that order; junction bases with no gene match: 6. CDR3 sequence: CASSSSGSNNEQFF. In DNA form, the CDR3 reads TGCGCCAGCAGTTCTAGCGGGAGCAATAATGAGCAGTTCTTC.

V gene TRBV2 combines with J gene TRBJ1-1, with a tentative D call TRBD1 (5 bases). CDR3 length equals 13 residues. V was shortened by 5 bases and J by 0 bases, with 7 bases between the two germline ends. CDR1 is SNHLY and CDR2 is FYNNEI in the germline V gene. CDR3 in DNA: TGTGCCAGCAGTCGGGGGATGAACACTGAAGCTTTCTTT. Translated, it gives CASSRGMNTEAFF.

This sequence joins TRBV5-1 and TRBJ2-1; no clear D gene. Germline V gene sequence: CDR1 SGHRS, CDR2 YFSETQ. The CDR3 extends over 14 amino acids. Trimming took off 1 base at V and 4 bases at J, with 9 bases between the two ends. CDR3 residues: CASSLFAEYNEQFF. The CDR3 nucleotides are TGCGCCAGCAGCTTGTTCGCGGAATACAATGAGCAGTTCTTC.

The chain has TRBV24-1 and TRBJ2-5; D is perhaps TRBD2 (5 bases). Trimming pared 2 bases from V and 0 bases from J, leaving 9 bases between. Germline V CDR1 and CDR2: KGHDR, SFDVKD. This CDR3 has 15 amino acids. CDR3 region: CATSDSGLHQETQYF. The CDR3 nucleotides read TGTGCCACCAGTGATTCTGGACTCCACCAAGAGACCCAGTACTTC.

V gene TRBV28 combines with J gene TRBJ2-7; D unclear. Trimming took off 2 bases at V and 4 bases at J, with 3 bases between the two ends. Germline CDR1 and CDR2: MDHEN and SYDVKM. The CDR3 runs to 11 residues. CDR3 sequence (DNA): TGTGCCAGCAGTTTACGGTACGAGCAGTACTTC. Its translation is CASSLRYEQYF.

The chain uses TRBV4-2 and TRBJ2-1, with D hard to call. The germline V and J ends were trimmed by 5 bases and 0 bases, with 14 bases remaining between them. The CDR3 runs 16 residues. Germline CDR1 is LGHNA and CDR2 is YNFKEQ. The CDR3 reads CASSNYPQISYNEQFF. The CDR3 DNA follows: TGTGCCAGCAGCAACTATCCACAAATCTCCTACAATGAGCAGTTCTTC.

The V and J genes are TRBV5-1 and TRBJ2-1, with a tentative D call TRBD1 (6 bases). The CDR3 runs 14 residues. From germline, CDR1 is SGHRS and CDR2 YFSETQ. V was trimmed by 4 bases and J by 3 bases, leaving 11 bases between them. Written as DNA, the CDR3 is TGCGCCAGCAGCCACCAGGGGAACTACAATGAGCAGTTCTTC. As protein: CASSHQGNYNEQFF.

The chain employs TRBV6-1 and TRBJ1-6, with D unresolved. The germline V and J ends were trimmed by 1 base and 7 bases, with 17 bases remaining between them. There are 17 residues in the CDR3. The germline V gene encodes CDR1 MNHNS and CDR2 SASEGT. CDR3 amino acids: CASSEGLETGSNSPLHF. CDR3 nucleotide sequence: TGTGCCAGCAGTGAAGGGTTAGAGACTGGAAGCAATTCACCCCTCCACTTT.

The sample holds one count of this clone. The chain links TRBV28 to TRBJ1-1, with 7 bases fitting TRBD1. Germline V gene lookup returns CDR1 MDHEN and CDR2 SYDVKM. This CDR3 has 13 amino acids. Trimming removed 6 bases from V and 12 bases from J; junction bases left unmatched: 13. CDR3 region: CASSTRQGRRTFF. The CDR3 DNA reads as TGTGCCAGCAGCACTAGACAGGGAAGGAGGACTTTCTTT.

The rearrangement joins TRBV12-5 to TRBJ1-5; D not certain. The CDR3 totals 13 residues. V lost 6 bases to trimming and J lost 4 bases, with 10 bases between them. CDR1 is LGHNT and CDR2 is FRNRAP in the germline V gene. The CDR3 sequence is CASGKGGNQPQHF. In DNA form, the CDR3 reads TGTGCTAGTGGGAAGGGAGGTAATCAGCCCCAGCATTTT.

This clone appeared once. The rearrangement links TRBV5-6 to TRBJ2-6; 10 bases map to TRBD2. Germline-derived CDR1 and CDR2 are SGHDT and YYEEEE. Unmatched junction bases numbered 10, after V lost 2 bases and J lost 2 bases. The CDR3 loop spans 19 amino acids. The CDR3, as DNA: TGTGCCAGCAGCTTCGGAGCGGGAGGGGGAGGGACTGGGGCCAACGTCCTGACTTTC. It translates to CASSFGAGGGGTGANVLTF.

The chain is built from TRBV28 and TRBJ1-6; D remains unclear. The germline V gene encodes CDR1 MDHEN and CDR2 SYDVKM. This CDR3 has 13 amino acids. The V gene lost 4 bases and the J gene lost 14 bases, with 15 bases spanning the gap. Here the CDR3 DNA reads TGTGCCAGCAGTTCCCCCCCGGGAAAAACCCTCCACTTT. This sequence encodes CASSSPPGKTLHF. The complete variable domain, with remaining parts taken from reference TRBV28 and TRBJ1-6, reads DVKVTQSSRYLVKRTGEKVFLECVQDMDHENMFWYRQDPGLGLRLIYFSYDVKMKEKGDIPEGYSVSREKKERFSLILESASTNQTSMYLCASSSPPGKTLHFGNGTRLTVT.

This clone was recorded only once. This sequence joins TRBV30 and TRBJ2-1; D unclear. Germline V lookup: CDR1 GTSNPN, CDR2 SVGIG (reference sequence). CDR3 length: 11 amino acids. V lost 7 bases to trimming and J lost 5 bases, with 9 bases between them. CDR3 residues: CASRQDNEQFF. CDR3 nucleotide sequence: TGTGCCTCGCGACAAGACAATGAGCAGTTCTTC.

This chain joins TRBV30 and TRBJ1-3, with D perhaps TRBD1 (6 bases). The CDR3 is made up of 13 amino acids. CDR1 and CDR2 (germline): GTSNPN, SVGIG (reference sequence). The V end was cut by 4 bases, the J end by 1 base, with 8 bases between. CDR3: CAWMQGSGNTIYF. The CDR3 nucleotides read TGTGCCTGGATGCAGGGGTCTGGAAACACCATATATTTT.

The chain recombines TRBV11-3 with TRBJ2-7; possibly TRBD1 for D (6 bases). V gave up 5 bases and J gave up 4 bases, with 15 bases separating them. CDR1 and CDR2 from the germline V gene are SGHNT and YENEEA. The CDR3 contains 14 residues. The CDR3 coding sequence is TGTGCCAGCAGCCCAACAGGGTCACCTTACGAGCAGTACTTC. Residues: CASSPTGSPYEQYF.

CDR3 residues: CASSLVASGIYNEQFF. The CDR3 DNA reads as TGCGCCAGCAGCTTGGTGGCTAGCGGGATTTACAATGAGCAGTTCTTC. The chain uses TRBV5-1 and TRBJ2-1, with 9 bases fitting TRBD2. The ends lost 0 bases at V and 4 bases at J; junction bases unmatched: 5. The germline V gene encodes CDR1 SGHRS and CDR2 YFSETQ. The CDR3 loop spans 16 amino acids.

The V gene is TRBV9, the J gene TRBJ2-2, with a possible D match to TRBD2 (5 bases). Germline-derived CDR1 and CDR2 are SGDLS and YYNGEE. CDR3 size: 14 residues. V gave up 3 bases and J gave up 3 bases, with 9 bases separating them. This CDR3 reads CASSGGPDTGELFF. The CDR3 nucleotides read TGTGCCAGCAGCGGAGGGCCAGACACCGGGGAGCTGTTTTTT.

The rearrangement uses TRBV12-3 or TRBV12-4 and TRBJ2-1, with 9 nucleotides matching TRBD2. With 6 bases clipped from V and 14 bases from J, the junction kept 5 bases outside the gene matches. This CDR3 region has 11 residues. CDR3 protein: CASRAGGRKFF. The CDR3 nucleotides read TGTGCCAGCAGGGCGGGGGGGAGGAAGTTCTTC.

The chain recombines TRBV7-8 with TRBJ1-2; D possibly corresponds to TRBD1 (6 bases). The germline gives CDR1 SGHVS, CDR2 FQNEAQ. The germline V and J ends were trimmed by 5 bases and 3 bases, with 16 bases remaining between them. The CDR3 has 15 amino acids. The CDR3 reads CASSTSDRIHYGYTF. The CDR3 coding sequence is TGTGCCAGCAGCACATCTGACAGGATACACTATGGCTACACCTTC. The full variable domain, its missing parts supplied by reference TRBV7-8 and TRBJ1-2, is GAGVSQSPRYKVAKRGQDVALRCDPISGHVSLFWYQQALGQGPEFLTYFQNEAQLDKSGLPSDRFFAERPEGSVSTLKIQRTQQEDSAVYLCASSTSDRIHYGYTFGSGTRLTVV.

Points on this clone: In the same sample, other DNA sequences code for this CDR3. The gene calls are TRBV5-1 and TRBJ1-1; D gene ambiguous. The CDR3 is 14 amino acids. Trimming took 4 bases from V and 2 from J, leaving 12 bases between them. Germline CDR1 reads SGHRS; CDR2 reads YFSETQ. CDR3 protein: CASSLEGANTEAFF. The CDR3 region has the DNA TGCGCCAGCAGCCTTGAGGGAGCTAACACTGAAGCTTTCTTT.